This T cell receptor (beta chain) derives from a study of blood T cell repertoires in COVID-19. Study overall: COVID-19 samples, acute and convalescent, were from the United States, Italy and Spain. The analysed material was cDNA or gDNA that came from T cells, B-cell-depleted T cells, or PBMCs.

This CDR3 is 15 amino acids long. Germline values: CDR1 MGHRA, CDR2 YSYEKL. Trimming took off 1 base at V and 5 bases at J, with 15 bases between the two ends. How the authors handled the data: Amplification with reference gene primers provided the estimates of nucleated cell counts. TCRdb keeps only in-frame clones here, not all; method: immunoSEQ multiplex PCR. V and J calls and clone size are given by that table; D and trimming were obtained from the DNA. The sample shows around 22,000 clones, 75% to 90% of them seen only once. Sequenced: peripheral blood. The gene calls are TRBV4-1 and TRBJ2-7, with D hard to call. The clonotype was recovered from a human donor with active COVID-19. The donor label of this sample is uncertain. This CDR3 reads CASSQVPTTLNEQYF. Written as DNA, the CDR3 is TGCGCCAGCAGCCAAGTCCCCACCACTCTTAACGAGCAGTACTTC.